The rows below give T cell receptor beta chains drawn from one sample of a study of cytomegalovirus exposure and HLA in healthy donors. The repertoire was sequenced with immunoSEQ multiplex PCR; TCRdb's copy has only in-frame clones and lacks some. The sample contains some 120,000 clones, around four fifths of which appear only once. The sequencing input was PBMCs. The receptors derive from a woman between 40 and 55 years old in good health and CMV-seronegative. Both conserved end residues are part of each CDR3. Each record gives: J gene, clone size, V gene, D gene, CDR3 protein, CDR3 DNA. A D gene is named only where the DNA matches it firmly. For some rows the clone size is stated as once, few or many, or as a class when expanded; others skip it.

>TRBJ1-2|.|TRBV6-5|.
CASSYGGGNYGYTF
TGTGCCAGCAGTTACGGGGGCGGTAACTATGGCTACACCTTC
>TRBJ1-1|.|TRBV7-2|.
CASSLDQGSNTEAFF
TGTGCCAGCAGCTTAGATCAGGGGTCGAACACTGAAGCTTTCTTT
>TRBJ2-2|once|TRBV5-1|.
CASTWGDFNTGELFF
TGCGCCAGCACCTGGGGGGACTTTAACACCGGGGAGCTGTTTTTT
>TRBJ2-6|.|TRBV7-2|TRBD2
CASGRDGANVLTF
TGTGCCTCTGGGAGGGATGGGGCCAACGTCCTGACTTTC
>TRBJ2-2|.|TRBV5-1|TRBD2
CASSFSGTSGRLTGELFF
TGCGCCAGCAGCTTCTCCGGGACTAGCGGGAGGTTGACCGGGGAGCTGTTTTTT
>TRBJ2-1|.|TRBV7-8|.
CASSLGSGAGSYNEQFF
TGTGCCAGCAGCTTGGGGTCCGGAGCAGGGTCCTACAATGAGCAGTTCTTC
>TRBJ1-5|few|TRBV5-4|.
CASSQEWVGVSNQPQHF
TGCGCCAGCAGCCAAGAATGGGTAGGGGTTAGCAATCAGCCCCAGCATTTT
>TRBJ2-5|.|TRBV29-1|.
CSDGARQDQETQYF
TGCAGCGATGGGGCGCGACAGGACCAAGAGACCCAGTACTTC
>TRBJ1-5|.|TRBV7-9|.
CASSLGGTSQPQHF
TGTGCCAGCAGCCTCGGGGGTACGAGTCAGCCCCAGCATTTT
>TRBJ1-2|.|TRBV7-9|.
CASSLEETGGYTF
TGTGCCAGCAGCTTAGAGGAGACAGGTGGCTACACCTTC
>TRBJ2-5|.|TRBV4-1|.
CASSQNLRYQETQYF
TGCGCCAGCAGCCAAAACCTCAGGTACCAAGAGACCCAGTACTTC
>TRBJ1-2|.|TRBV30|.
CAVHWREYGYTF
TGTGCCGTTCATTGGAGGGAGTATGGCTACACCTTC
>TRBJ1-3|.|TRBV7-9|.
CASSPGSGNTIYF
TGTGCCAGCAGCCCAGGGTCTGGAAACACCATATATTTT
>TRBJ2-7|.|TRBV28|TRBD1
CASTPFGRGLSYEQYF
TGTGCCAGCACCCCTTTCGGCAGGGGGCTTTCCTACGAGCAGTACTTC
>TRBJ1-5|.|TRBV19|.
CASSIEIGGVSQPQHF
TGTGCCAGTAGTATAGAGATAGGGGGGGTTTCTCAGCCCCAGCATTTT
>TRBJ1-2|.|TRBV19|TRBD1
CASTLTGGAMGYGYTF
TGTGCCAGTACCCTGACAGGGGGCGCTATGGGATATGGCTACACCTTC
>TRBJ1-2|.|TRBV5-1|.
CASSLAGEGGYTF
TGCGCCAGCAGCTTGGCCGGGGAGGGCGGCTACACCTTC
>TRBJ2-7|.|TRBV4-2|TRBD2
CASSQDGASGITAYEQYF
TGTGCCAGCAGCCAAGATGGGGCTAGCGGGATCACTGCCTACGAGCAGTACTTC
>TRBJ2-2|.|TRBV5-1|TRBD1
CASSDRTGEAAGELFF
TGCGCCAGCAGCGATAGGACAGGGGAGGCGGCCGGGGAGCTGTTTTTT
>TRBJ2-2|few|TRBV7-3|TRBD1
CASSLGTGPTGELFF
TGTGCCAGCAGCTTAGGGACAGGGCCCACCGGGGAGCTGTTTTTT
>TRBJ1-5|.|TRBV7-3|.
CASSEDKNQPQHF
TGTGCCAGCAGCGAGGACAAAAATCAGCCCCAGCATTTT
>TRBJ2-7|.|TRBV5-1|.
CASSLVAGTPHYEQYF
TGCGCCAGCAGCTTGGTAGCCGGGACACCTCACTACGAGCAGTACTTC
>TRBJ2-1|few|TRBV19|TRBD1
CASSFRDSYNEQFF
TGTGCCAGTAGTTTCCGGGACAGTTACAATGAGCAGTTCTTC
>TRBJ2-6|.|TRBV27|.
CASRRTGANVLTF
TGTGCCAGCAGGAGGACTGGGGCCAACGTCCTGACTTTC
>TRBJ2-7|.|TRBV7-9|TRBD1
CASRGTAYEQYF
TGTGCCAGCAGGGGGACAGCCTACGAGCAGTACTTC
>TRBJ2-2|.|TRBV18|.
CASSPGGGQTVGELFF
TGTGCCAGCTCACCGGGCGGGGGCCAAACCGTCGGGGAGCTGTTTTTT
>TRBJ2-6|few|TRBV4-2|TRBD1
CASSQRTGSSGANVLTF
TGTGCCAGCAGCCAACGGACAGGGTCCTCTGGGGCCAACGTCCTGACTTTC
>TRBJ2-7|.|TRBV5-4|.
CASSFRASEVQYF
TGTGCCAGCAGCTTCCGCGCTAGCGAGGTGCAGTACTTC
>TRBJ1-1|few|TRBV7-6|TRBD1
CASSKRTGGALMNTEAFF
TGTGCCAGCAGCAAGAGGACAGGGGGCGCCTTAATGAACACTGAAGCTTTCTTT
>TRBJ2-7|few|TRBV19|.
CASSIGGSGTYPSEQYF
TGTGCCAGTAGTATAGGGGGGAGCGGGACATACCCCTCGGAGCAGTACTTC